The 3 T cell receptor beta chains listed next were all sequenced from one sample in a study of neurological immune-mediated disorders. In TCRdb, the 5' RACE reads were re-called with MiXCR into one record per CDR3 protein. The repertoire holds 85,000 to 90,000 distinct CDR3 sequences, with approximately 3.5% as singletons. Sequencing was carried out using PBMCs. The receptors stem from a woman aged 50 to 60 with multiple sclerosis.

This clonotype was observed a few times. The genes are TRBV7-6 and TRBJ2-3; D may match TRBD1 or TRBD2 (5 bases each). CDR1 is SGHVS and CDR2 is FNYEAQ in the germline V gene. V was pared by 5 bases and J by 6 bases, with 18 bases between. This CDR3 contains 15 residues. The CDR3 loop reads CASSLRGPEGDTQYF. As DNA, the CDR3 is TGTGCCAGCAGCCTACGGGGACCAGAAGGGGATACGCAGTATTTT.

This clonotype was seen many times. V gene TRBV4-3 combines with J gene TRBJ2-7, with unresolved D. Germline assignment: CDR1 LGHNA and CDR2 YSLEER. V was clipped by 1 base and J by 2 bases, with 6 bases between them. The CDR3 has 13 amino acids. CDR3 loop: CASSQGPTYEQYF. DNA for the CDR3: TGCGCCAGCAGCCAAGGACCGACCTACGAGCAGTACTTC.

This clonotype was observed many times. V usage is TRBV5-1 and J usage is TRBJ2-1; D possibly uses TRBD1 or TRBD2 (5 bases each). V dropped 0 bases and J dropped 0 bases, with 7 bases sitting between them. The germline CDR1 and CDR2 sequences are SGHRS and YFSETQ. The CDR3 spans 15 residues. The CDR3 region is CASSLGGSSYNEQFF. The CDR3 nucleotides are TGCGCCAGCAGCTTGGGGGGGAGCTCCTACAATGAGCAGTTCTTC.